The rows below give T cell receptor beta chains drawn from one sample of a study of T cell responses to AZD1222 COVID-19 vaccine. Sequenced by immunoSEQ multiplex PCR; TCRdb stores in-frame clones only, minus some. The table shows 150,000 to 180,000 clones, with approximately 87% occurring only once. The sample consisted of peripheral blood, taken 28 days after the second AZD1222 dose. The receptor set was obtained from an adult who received the AZD1222 COVID-19 vaccine. CDR3s include the opening cysteine and the closing phenylalanine or tryptophan. Each record gives: D gene, V gene, J gene, clone size, CDR3 DNA, CDR3 protein. A D gene is named only where the DNA matches it firmly. Clone sizes are given selectively: once, few, many, or a class where the clone is expanded.

D: .; V: TRBV7-9; J: TRBJ1-2; size: .; DNA: TGTGCCAGCAGCTTAGTGGGAGGGGGCTACACCTTC; CDR3: CASSLVGGGYTF
D: .; V: TRBV27; J: TRBJ1-5; size: .; DNA: TGTGCCAGCAGTAAATGGGGCAATCAGCCCCAGCATTTT; CDR3: CASSKWGNQPQHF
D: .; V: TRBV23-1; J: TRBJ2-7; size: .; DNA: TGCGCCAGCACCCTCAGGCACAGGCACACACTCCCCACCTACGAGCAGTACTTC; CDR3: CASTLRHRHTLPTYEQYF
D: .; V: TRBV19; J: TRBJ1-5; size: .; DNA: TGTGCCAGTAGTACCCGGACAGTAGATAGCAATCAGCCCCAGCATTTT; CDR3: CASSTRTVDSNQPQHF
D: .; V: TRBV28; J: TRBJ1-3; size: once; DNA: TGTGCCAGCAGTCTACAGACCTCTGGAAACACCATATATTTT; CDR3: CASSLQTSGNTIYF
D: TRBD2; V: TRBV5-4; J: TRBJ2-1; size: .; DNA: TGTGCCAGCAGCTCCGGGGTAGCGGGAATCAATGAGCAGTTCTTC; CDR3: CASSSGVAGINEQFF
D: TRBD1; V: TRBV6-4; J: TRBJ1-1; size: .; DNA: TGTGCCAGCAGGGGACAGGGGGCTGAAGCTTTCTTT; CDR3: CASRGQGAEAFF
D: .; V: TRBV5-4; J: TRBJ1-2; size: .; DNA: TGTGCCAGTTCCGAAGACGGCTACTATGGCTACACCTTC; CDR3: CASSEDGYYGYTF
D: .; V: TRBV5-4; J: TRBJ2-7; size: .; DNA: TGTGCCAGCAGCGAACACCGGGACCCGAGCTCAGGGGAGCAGTACTTC; CDR3: CASSEHRDPSSGEQYF
D: .; V: TRBV6-2/TRBV6-3; J: TRBJ2-1; size: .; DNA: TGTGCCAGCAGTTACTCAGGGTGGATGGAGCAGTTCTTC; CDR3: CASSYSGWMEQFF
D: .; V: TRBV5-4; J: TRBJ1-2; size: .; DNA: TGTGCCAGCAGCTTACAGGGACCCAGTAACTATGGCTACACCTTC; CDR3: CASSLQGPSNYGYTF
D: .; V: TRBV6-2/TRBV6-3; J: TRBJ2-5; size: .; DNA: TGTGCCAGCAGTAAAGATAGCGTGGTGGAGACCCAGTACTTC; CDR3: CASSKDSVVETQYF
D: TRBD2; V: TRBV4-2; J: TRBJ2-3; size: .; DNA: TGTGCCAGCAGCCGCAGCGGGAGTCCGCAGTATTTT; CDR3: CASSRSGSPQYF
D: TRBD2; V: TRBV5-1; J: TRBJ2-2; size: .; DNA: TGCGCCAGCAGCTCTGTGGCAGGCGGGAGTGCCGGGGAGCTGTTTTTT; CDR3: CASSSVAGGSAGELFF
D: .; V: TRBV18; J: TRBJ1-1; size: .; DNA: TGTGCCAGCTCAGGGAGCCCTGAAGCTTTCTTT; CDR3: CASSGSPEAFF
D: TRBD2; V: TRBV14; J: TRBJ2-7; size: .; DNA: TGTGCCAGCAGAGCGGGAGGTACCTACGAGCAGTACTTC; CDR3: CASRAGGTYEQYF
D: .; V: TRBV5-6; J: TRBJ1-6; size: .; DNA: TGTGCCAGCAGCTTGGGGCAGAGCTATAATTCACCCCTCCACTTT; CDR3: CASSLGQSYNSPLHF
D: TRBD1; V: TRBV6-2/TRBV6-3; J: TRBJ1-1; size: few; DNA: TGTGCCAGCAGTTACAGGGGGCGGACTGAAGCTTTCTTT; CDR3: CASSYRGRTEAFF
D: TRBD1; V: TRBV5-1; J: TRBJ1-2; size: once; DNA: TGCGCCAGCAGCTTGGAGTTGACAGGGGGCGCTTCCGGCTATGGCTACACCTTC; CDR3: CASSLELTGGASGYGYTF
D: TRBD2; V: TRBV4-1; J: TRBJ2-1; size: .; DNA: TGCGCCAGCAGCCCTCCAAGGGGAGGGGAAAACAATGAGCAGTTCTTC; CDR3: CASSPPRGGENNEQFF
D: .; V: TRBV27; J: TRBJ1-5; size: .; DNA: TGTGCCAGCAGGGCTACTGGAGGCAATCAGCCCCAGCATTTT; CDR3: CASRATGGNQPQHF
D: .; V: TRBV6-5; J: TRBJ1-1; size: .; DNA: TGTGCCAGCAGAAACTTGGGTAACGCTGAAGCTTTCTTT; CDR3: CASRNLGNAEAFF
D: .; V: TRBV10-1; J: TRBJ1-1; size: .; DNA: TGCGCCAGCAGTGAGATAGTTGACAGATGGAACACTGAAGCTTTCTTT; CDR3: CASSEIVDRWNTEAFF
D: .; V: TRBV10-3; J: TRBJ2-1; size: .; DNA: TGTGCCATCAGTGTGCGGAGCTCCTACAATGAGCAGTTCTTC; CDR3: CAISVRSSYNEQFF
D: TRBD1; V: TRBV5-6; J: TRBJ1-5; size: few; DNA: TGTGCCAGCAGTCGGGACAGGGGGAGTCAGCCCCAGCATTTT; CDR3: CASSRDRGSQPQHF
D: .; V: TRBV6-5; J: TRBJ1-4; size: once; DNA: TGTGCCAGCAGGATGGGACAATTTGGGGGGGAAAAACTGTTTTTT; CDR3: CASRMGQFGGEKLFF
D: .; V: TRBV6-4; J: TRBJ1-1; size: .; DNA: TGTGCCAGCAGTGACTCGCGGGGGATGAACACTGAAGCTTTCTTT; CDR3: CASSDSRGMNTEAFF
D: .; V: TRBV7-3; J: TRBJ2-1; size: .; DNA: TGTGCCAGCGCGGGCGGACTCTACAATGAGCAGTTCTTC; CDR3: CASAGGLYNEQFF
D: TRBD1; V: TRBV28; J: TRBJ1-5; size: .; DNA: TGTGCCAGCGGGGACAGGGGGCATGGAAACAATCAGCCCCAGCATTTT; CDR3: CASGDRGHGNNQPQHF
D: .; V: TRBV5-1; J: TRBJ2-7; size: .; DNA: TGCGCCAGCAGCTTGGGCAGTATGTCCTACGAGCAGTACTTC; CDR3: CASSLGSMSYEQYF
D: .; V: TRBV5-1; J: TRBJ2-7; size: .; DNA: TGCGCCAGCAGCTTGGGGTCGGACTCCTACGAGCAGTACTTC; CDR3: CASSLGSDSYEQYF
D: .; V: TRBV7-2; J: TRBJ2-1; size: .; DNA: TGTGCCAGCAGGGCCCGGGACCCCTACTCCTACAATGAGCAGTTCTTC; CDR3: CASRARDPYSYNEQFF
D: TRBD2; V: TRBV6-5; J: TRBJ2-7; size: .; DNA: TGTGCCAGCAGGGGACTAGCGGGGTTCTACGAGCAGTACTTC; CDR3: CASRGLAGFYEQYF
D: .; V: TRBV20-1; J: TRBJ2-7; size: .; DNA: TGCAGTGCTAGTTCCGTGCCCTTCTCCTACGAGCAGTACTTC; CDR3: CSASSVPFSYEQYF
D: .; V: TRBV28; J: TRBJ1-4; size: .; DNA: TGTGCCAGCAGTTCAGGGGCCCTAGGTGAAAAACTGTTTTTT; CDR3: CASSSGALGEKLFF
D: TRBD1; V: TRBV24-1; J: TRBJ2-3; size: once; DNA: TGTGCCACCAGTGATTTACAGGGGGACACAGATACGCAGTATTTT; CDR3: CATSDLQGDTDTQYF
D: TRBD1; V: TRBV5-3; J: TRBJ1-6; size: .; DNA: TGTGCCAGAAGCAAAGGACAGGGGGCCTATAATTCACCCCTCCACTTT; CDR3: CARSKGQGAYNSPLHF
D: .; V: TRBV10-1; J: TRBJ2-1; size: .; DNA: TGCGCTCTGGGGGGGCAGTTCTTC; CDR3: CALGGQFF
D: TRBD2; V: TRBV2; J: TRBJ2-7; size: once; DNA: TGTGCCAGCAGCGAGGCGGGAGGGCCTGACGAGCAGTACTTC; CDR3: CASSEAGGPDEQYF
D: TRBD1; V: TRBV5-1; J: TRBJ1-2; size: .; DNA: TGCGCCAGCAGCCTGGGACAGGGGCTGGGCTACACCTTC; CDR3: CASSLGQGLGYTF
D: .; V: TRBV19; J: TRBJ2-2; size: .; DNA: TGTGCCAGTAGTACCGGGACACCGAACACCGGGGAGCTGTTTTTT; CDR3: CASSTGTPNTGELFF
D: .; V: TRBV12-3/TRBV12-4; J: TRBJ2-3; size: .; DNA: TGTGCCAGCATGAGGGGAGATACGCAGTATTTT; CDR3: CASMRGDTQYF
D: TRBD1; V: TRBV6-6; J: TRBJ1-2; size: .; DNA: TGTGCCAGCGGCCGCCCAACCAGGGGGGATGGCTACACCTTC; CDR3: CASGRPTRGDGYTF
D: .; V: TRBV29-1; J: TRBJ1-1; size: .; DNA: TGCAGCGTTGTCGCGGGGTTTGTGACTGAAGCTTTCTTT; CDR3: CSVVAGFVTEAFF
D: TRBD1; V: TRBV9; J: TRBJ2-6; size: .; DNA: TGTGCCAGCAGCTCTCAGCGACAGGGGGCGATTTCTGGGGCCAACGTCCTGACTTTC; CDR3: CASSSQRQGAISGANVLTF
D: TRBD1; V: TRBV19; J: TRBJ1-2; size: .; DNA: TGTGCCAGTAGTGTGGGACAGGGGGCAGGCTTGAACTATGGCTACACCTTC; CDR3: CASSVGQGAGLNYGYTF